This T cell receptor beta chain was documented in a study of T cell repertoires in cytomegalovirus infection. Study results and limitations: The study found HLA-C-restricted CMV-specific TCR beta clonotypes dominating the ex vivo response.

The V and J ends lost 5 bases and 3 bases respectively, with 13 bases between them. This CDR3 has 14 amino acids. Comments on this clonotype: Antigen unknown.

TCRdb itself ran the reads through MiXCR, one entry per CDR3 protein. The table shows 500,000 to 600,000 distinct CDR3 sequences, with 16% occurring only once. The sequencing sample was made of CD8+ T cells from PBMCs. This sequence was found in a human donor in good health (CMV status not recorded). Some clones in this sample may be carry-over from other donors' samples. This chain uses TRBV12-3 or TRBV12-4 with TRBJ1-1; D is undetermined. The CDR3 spells CASSPLSADTEAFF. The CDR3, as DNA: TGTGCCAGCAGTCCCCTATCCGCGGACACTGAAGCTTTCTTT.